The clone carrying this T cell receptor (beta chain) is termed medium-sized. Its matching antigen is unknown. Profiled with immunoSEQ multiplex PCR; TCRdb holds only in-frame clones, not every one. The sample holds around 3,700 clones; around 21% are singletons and the top ten take 6% to 8%. Germline assignment: CDR1 MNHGY and CDR2 SAAAGT. V shed 6 bases, J shed 2 bases, and the junction held 1 base outside the gene matches. This CDR3 contains 13 residues. This sample is part of a study of T cells in localized non-small cell lung cancer. Study findings and constraints: An association was observed between higher blood T cell density and longer overall survival. Appearances in adjacent lung were noted for a median 57 of the top 100 tumor clones. Uninvolved neighboring lung showed the greatest T cell clonality, exceeding tumor.

The TCR originated in a man aged 18 to 50 with stage II lung adenocarcinoma. The chain carries TRBV6-8 and TRBJ2-3; 8 bases align to TRBD2. The sequencing used lung tumor tissue, collected before any cancer treatment. DNA for the CDR3: TGTGCCAGCAGCGGGGGGGCCACAGATACGCAGTATTTT. It codes for CASSGGATDTQYF.